This TCR beta chain originates from a study of T cell changes during pregnancy in multiple sclerosis. CDR1 SGHTA and CDR2 FQGNSA come from the germline V gene. The CDR3 runs to 14 residues. Trimming cost V 1 base and J 1 base, with 7 bases left between them. The protocol was immunoSEQ multiplex PCR, while the TCRdb copy is restricted to in-frame clones and leaves out a portion. The sample holds some 57,000 clones, approximately 90% seen once. This clonotype was obtained from a female donor with multiple sclerosis, enrolled in a pregnancy study. This sample comprised CD4+ T cells from peripheral blood mononuclear cells, obtained in the first trimester of pregnancy. This sequence joins TRBV7-2 and TRBJ1-1, with unresolved D. DNA of the CDR3: TGTGCCAGCAGCTTAGGAGGGCAGAACACTGAAGCTTTCTTT. Its translation is CASSLGGQNTEAFF.